The clone carrying this T cell receptor (beta chain) is a singleton in its sample. This sample is drawn from a study of blood T cell repertoires in COVID-19. V was clipped by 6 bases and J by 7 bases; unmatched bases: 13. This CDR3 has 16 residues. Germline assignment: CDR1 SGHRS and CDR2 YFSETQ. Assay: immunoSEQ multiplex PCR; the TCRdb copy retains only in-frame clones and omits some. This sample yields 9,500 to 15,000 clones, of which about two thirds are seen a single time; over 5% belongs to the top ten. The chain joins TRBV5-1 to TRBJ1-6, with 7 bases aligning to TRBD1. The sequence derives from a man aged 60 to 75 with COVID-19, enrolled during active disease. The sample comprised peripheral blood. The CDR3 loop reads CASTSRSGTANSPLHF. In DNA form, the CDR3 reads TGCGCCAGCACCTCCCGGTCTGGGACAGCGAATTCACCCCTCCACTTT.